This T cell receptor beta chain appears in the sequencing data of a study of blood T cell repertoires in COVID-19. Looking at the study overall: PBMCs, B-cell-depleted T cells, or T cells were the source of the cDNA or gDNA that made up the material.

The CDR3 has 14 amino acids. Unmatched junction bases numbered 6, after V lost 4 bases and J lost 5 bases. The V gene's germline CDR1 is KGHSH and CDR2 LQKENI. Original data processing: Amplified reference gene primers provided the basis for estimating nucleated cell counts. Assay: immunoSEQ multiplex PCR; the TCRdb copy retains only in-frame clones and omits some. From that table come the V and J calls and clone size; the DNA was used to work out D and trimming. The sample consists of around 250,000 clones, around 83% of them appearing once. This TCR came from an older man with acute or convalescent COVID-19. Material for sequencing was peripheral blood. V is TRBV18 and J is TRBJ2-7, with 9 bases identical to TRBD1. CDR3 in amino acids: CASSLYRGPDEQYF. The CDR3 DNA sequence: TGTGCCAGCTCACTATACAGGGGGCCGGACGAGCAGTACTTC.